The 10 T cell receptor beta chains below all came from one sample that was sequenced in a study of early T cells in non-severe SARS-CoV-2 infection. Each CDR3 protein gets one entry after TCRdb re-called the 5' RACE reads with MiXCR. In the table there are approximately 70,000 distinct CDR3 sequences, roughly 10% of which are singletons. Source: whole blood, taken at baseline. These receptors were taken from an adult who was a healthcare worker with PCR-confirmed SARS-CoV-2 infection or an uninfected control (not recorded which).

This clonotype came up many times. The genes are TRBV11-2 and TRBJ2-1; TRBD2 matches at 7 bases. CDR3 length equals 15 residues. The V gene's germline CDR1 is SGHAT and CDR2 FQNNGV. Trimming removed 4 bases from V and 2 bases from J; junction bases left unmatched: 5. In DNA, the CDR3 is TGTGCCAGCAGCTATGGCGGGGGTCCCTACAATGAGCAGTTCTTC. Protein sequence: CASSYGGGPYNEQFF.

In the case of this clonotype: Since no conserved phenylalanine or tryptophan closes the CDR3, a read error is the likely cause. This chain connects TRBV7-2 to TRBJ2-5; D is ambiguous. The CDR3 consists of 13 residues. Germline lookup yields CDR1 SGHTA and CDR2 FQGNSA. V lost 5 bases, J lost 4 bases, and 11 bases lay in between. The CDR3 protein is CASSPRMRETQYS. The CDR3 nucleotides read TGTGCCAGCAGCCCGCGCATGCGAGAGACCCAGTACTCC.

This clonotype appeared many times. The V gene is TRBV3-1, the J gene TRBJ2-1; a weak D match, TRBD1 (6 bases). CDR1 LGHDT and CDR2 YNNKEL come from the germline V gene (reference sequence). This CDR3 spans 14 amino acids. V was trimmed by 1 base and J by 6 bases, leaving 10 bases between them. The CDR3 region has the DNA TGTGCCAGCAGCCAAGGGACAGCAGTCAATGAGCAGTTCTTC. It yields the protein CASSQGTAVNEQFF.

The gene calls are TRBV28 and TRBJ2-3; D may be TRBD2 (5 bases). This CDR3 region has 14 residues. Trimming left V 4 bases short and J 2 bases short, with 10 bases between. Germline values: CDR1 MDHEN, CDR2 SYDVKM. CDR3 DNA: TGTGCCAGCAGTTCGGACTTGGTCACAGATACGCAGTATTTT. This sequence encodes CASSSDLVTDTQYF. The variable domain in full, completed from reference TRBV28 and TRBJ2-3, reads DVKVTQSSRYLVKRTGEKVFLECVQDMDHENMFWYRQDPGLGLRLIYFSYDVKMKEKGDIPEGYSVSREKKERFSLILESASTNQTSMYLCASSSDLVTDTQYFGPGTRLTVL.

V and J are TRBV7-9 and TRBJ1-1, with D unclear. Germline assignment: CDR1 SEHNR and CDR2 FQNEAQ (reference sequence). The CDR3 runs 14 residues. Trimming left V 5 bases short and J 5 bases short, with 15 bases between. The CDR3 DNA reads TGTGCCAGCAGCCCGGACCTCGGGCGGACTGAAGCTTTCTTT. Amino acid sequence: CASSPDLGRTEAFF. The full variable domain, with the rest looked up from reference TRBV7-9 and TRBJ1-1, is DTGVSQNPRHKITKRGQNVTFRCDPISEHNRLYWYRQTLGQGPEFLTYFQNEAQLEKSRLLSDRFSAERPKGSFSTLEIQRTEQGDSAMYLCASSPDLGRTEAFFGQGTRLTVV.

In its sample, this clonotype was seen a few times. The V call is TRBV7-2, the J call TRBJ2-2, with 7 bases aligning to TRBD2. CDR1 is SGHTA, CDR2 FQGNSA, per germline. The CDR3 length is 15 residues. J was trimmed by 5 bases and V by 5 bases; bases with no gene match: 8. CDR3 coding DNA: TGTGCCAGCAGCGAGAGGGCGGGAGTTACCGGGGAGCTGTTTTTT. Translating gives CASSERAGVTGELFF.

This chain uses TRBV24-1 with TRBJ1-1; D might be TRBD1 (5 bases). Germline loops: CDR1 KGHDR, CDR2 SFDVKD. This CDR3 is built from 13 residues. The germline V and J ends were trimmed by 4 bases and 4 bases, with 9 bases remaining between them. CDR3: CATSERGGTEAFF. The CDR3 region has the DNA TGTGCCACCAGTGAGAGGGGTGGCACTGAAGCTTTCTTT.

The sample holds many counts of this clonotype. The genes are TRBV28 and TRBJ2-7; 7 bases fit TRBD1. Germline CDR1 MDHEN, CDR2 SYDVKM. CDR3 length equals 13 residues. With 5 bases clipped from V and 3 bases from J, the junction kept 4 bases outside the gene matches. Here the CDR3 DNA reads TGTGCCAGCAGTGATCCAGGGGGCTACGAGCAGTACTTC. Its translation: CASSDPGGYEQYF.

This clonotype was picked up a small number of times. In nucleotides, the CDR3 is TGTGCCAGCAGCTTAGATTATTTAGACAAGGCGTTCTTC. This gives the protein CASSLDYLDKAFF. The genes are TRBV7-8 and TRBJ2-1; D remains ambiguous. Trimming left V 1 base short and J 15 bases short, with 16 bases between. CDR3 length: 13 amino acids. Germline V gene sequence: CDR1 SGHVS, CDR2 FQNEAQ.

This chain links TRBV29-1 with TRBJ2-1; tentative D call: TRBD2 (5 bases). Deletions cut 4 bases from V and 3 bases from J, with 13 bases between. Germline V gives CDR1 SQVTM, CDR2 ANQGSEA. There are 14 residues in the CDR3. CDR3 sequence (DNA): TGCAGCGTTGGGGTTAGCGCCGACTACAATGAGCAGTTCTTC. Its protein product is CSVGVSADYNEQFF.